This T cell receptor (beta chain) was observed in a study of blood T cell repertoires in COVID-19. Membership in each cohort depended on participant-reported clinical history. Sequencing was performed with immunoSEQ multiplex PCR; in TCRdb, only in-frame clones are kept and a portion is missing. In the table there are 150,000 to 200,000 clones, roughly 87% of which are singletons. This CDR3 spans 16 amino acids. V shed 4 bases and J 10 bases; nucleotides not matched to a gene: 8. Germline CDR1 SGHTA, CDR2 FQGNSA. This receptor was obtained from a human donor with acute COVID-19. The donor label of this sample is uncertain. Sequencing used PBMCs or T cells enriched from blood (not recorded which). The genes are TRBV7-2 and TRBJ1-6; 12 positions match TRBD1. The CDR3 DNA reads as TGTGCCAGCAGCTCGGCCGGGACAGGGGGCAAATCACCCCTCCACTTT. It translates to CASSSAGTGGKSPLHF.